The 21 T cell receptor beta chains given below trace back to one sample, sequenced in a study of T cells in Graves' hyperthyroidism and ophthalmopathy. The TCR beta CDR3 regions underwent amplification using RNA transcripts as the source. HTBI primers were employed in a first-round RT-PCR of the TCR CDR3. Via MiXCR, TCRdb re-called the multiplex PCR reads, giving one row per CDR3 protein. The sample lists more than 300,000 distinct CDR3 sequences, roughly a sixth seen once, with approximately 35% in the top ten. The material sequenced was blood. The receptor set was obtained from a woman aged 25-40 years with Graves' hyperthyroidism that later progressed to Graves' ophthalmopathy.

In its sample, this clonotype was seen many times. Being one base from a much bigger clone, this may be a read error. CDR3 coding DNA: TGTGCCAGCAGCCAAATCACCGGGGAGCTGTTTTTT. Its protein product is CASSQITGELFF. The gene calls are TRBV11-2 and TRBJ2-2; no firm D call. V shed 5 bases and J shed 4 bases, with 5 bases lying between them. This CDR3 spans 12 amino acids. CDR1 is SGHAT and CDR2 is FQNNGV in the germline V gene.

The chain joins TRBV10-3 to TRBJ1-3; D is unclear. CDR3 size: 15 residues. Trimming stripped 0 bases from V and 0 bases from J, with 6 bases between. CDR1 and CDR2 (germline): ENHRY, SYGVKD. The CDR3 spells CAISESLASGNTIYF. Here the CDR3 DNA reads TGTGCCATCAGTGAGTCGTTGGCCTCTGGAAACACCATATATTTT.

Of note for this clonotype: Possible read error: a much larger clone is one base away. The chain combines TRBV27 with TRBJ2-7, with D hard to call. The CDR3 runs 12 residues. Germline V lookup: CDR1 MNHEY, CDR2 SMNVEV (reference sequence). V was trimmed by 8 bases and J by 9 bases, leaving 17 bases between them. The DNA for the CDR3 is TGTGCCAGCGGCCCTCCCCAGGCAGCGCAGTACTTC. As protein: CASGPPQAAQYF.

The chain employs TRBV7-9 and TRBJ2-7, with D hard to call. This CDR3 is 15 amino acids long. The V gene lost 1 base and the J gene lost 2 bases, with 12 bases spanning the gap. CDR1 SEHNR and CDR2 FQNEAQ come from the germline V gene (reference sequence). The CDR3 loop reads CASSLGGQSTYEQYF. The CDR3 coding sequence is TGTGCCAGCAGCTTAGGTGGGCAGTCAACCTACGAGCAGTACTTC. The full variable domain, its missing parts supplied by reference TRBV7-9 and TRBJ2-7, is DTGVSQNPRHKITKRGQNVTFRCDPISEHNRLYWYRQTLGQGPEFLTYFQNEAQLEKSRLLSDRFSAERPKGSFSTLEIQRTEQGDSAMYLCASSLGGQSTYEQYFGPGTRLTVT.

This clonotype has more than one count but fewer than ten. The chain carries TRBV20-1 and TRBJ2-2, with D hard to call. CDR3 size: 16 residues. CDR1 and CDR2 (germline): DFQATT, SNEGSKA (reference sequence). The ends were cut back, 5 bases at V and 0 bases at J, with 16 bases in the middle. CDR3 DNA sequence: TGCAGTGCTTCCCCCGGGTCGAAGTCGAACACCGGGGAGCTGTTTTTT. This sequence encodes CSASPGSKSNTGELFF.

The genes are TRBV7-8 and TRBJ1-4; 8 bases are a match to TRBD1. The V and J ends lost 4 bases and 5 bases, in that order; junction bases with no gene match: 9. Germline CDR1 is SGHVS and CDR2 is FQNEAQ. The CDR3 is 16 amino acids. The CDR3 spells CASSWKTGGENEKLFF. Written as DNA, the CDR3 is TGTGCCAGCAGCTGGAAAACAGGGGGAGAGAATGAAAAACTGTTTTTT. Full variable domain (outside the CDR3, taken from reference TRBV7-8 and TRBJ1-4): GAGVSQSPRYKVAKRGQDVALRCDPISGHVSLFWYQQALGQGPEFLTYFQNEAQLDKSGLPSDRFFAERPEGSVSTLKIQRTQQEDSAVYLCASSWKTGGENEKLFFGSGTQLSVL.

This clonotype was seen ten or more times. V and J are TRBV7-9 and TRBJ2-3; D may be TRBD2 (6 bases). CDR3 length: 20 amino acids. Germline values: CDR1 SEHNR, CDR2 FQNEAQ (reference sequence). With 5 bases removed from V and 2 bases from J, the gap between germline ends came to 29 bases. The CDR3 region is CASSNDPVAALIQATDTQYF. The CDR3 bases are TGTGCCAGCAGCAACGATCCCGTAGCGGCCCTCATTCAGGCCACAGATACGCAGTATTTT. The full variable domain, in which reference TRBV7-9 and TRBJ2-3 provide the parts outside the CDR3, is DTGVSQNPRHKITKRGQNVTFRCDPISEHNRLYWYRQTLGQGPEFLTYFQNEAQLEKSRLLSDRFSAERPKGSFSTLEIQRTEQGDSAMYLCASSNDPVAALIQATDTQYFGPGTRLTVL.

CDR3 coding DNA: TGTGCCATCGGGGAGACTAGCGGGGTTGGAAATACGCAGTATTTT. It codes for CAIGETSGVGNTQYF. The chain uses TRBV10-3 and TRBJ2-3, with 11 bases lining up with TRBD2. CDR3 length: 15 amino acids. CDR1 and CDR2 from the germline V gene are ENHRY and SYGVKD. V trimming: 8 bases; J trimming: 7 bases; junction bases outside the gene matches: 11.

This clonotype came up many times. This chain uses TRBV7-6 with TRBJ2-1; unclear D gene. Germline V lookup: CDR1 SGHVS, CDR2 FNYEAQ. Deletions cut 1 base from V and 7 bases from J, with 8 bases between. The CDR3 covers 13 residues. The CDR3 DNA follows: TGTGCCAGCAGCTTAGGCCAGAGTAATGAGCAGTTCTTC. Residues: CASSLGQSNEQFF.

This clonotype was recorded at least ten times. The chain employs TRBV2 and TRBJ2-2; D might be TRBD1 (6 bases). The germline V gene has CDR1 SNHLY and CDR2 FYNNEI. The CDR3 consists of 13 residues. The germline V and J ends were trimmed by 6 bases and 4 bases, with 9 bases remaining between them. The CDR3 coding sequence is TGTGCCAGCAGAAGGGGGAGCACCGGGGAGCTGTTTTTT. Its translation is CASRRGSTGELFF.

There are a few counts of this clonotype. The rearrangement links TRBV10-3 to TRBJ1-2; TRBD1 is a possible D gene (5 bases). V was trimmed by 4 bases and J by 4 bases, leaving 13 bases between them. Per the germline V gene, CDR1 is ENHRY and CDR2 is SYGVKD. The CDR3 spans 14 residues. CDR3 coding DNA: TGTGCCATCAGTGGTACCTCGGGGGGCTATGGCTACACCTTC. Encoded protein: CAISGTSGGYGYTF.

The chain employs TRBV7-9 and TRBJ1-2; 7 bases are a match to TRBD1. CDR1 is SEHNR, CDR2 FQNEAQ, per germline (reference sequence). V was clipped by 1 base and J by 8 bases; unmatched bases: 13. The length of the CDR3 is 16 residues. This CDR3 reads CASSLGGGGRDSGYTF. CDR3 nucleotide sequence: TGTGCCAGCAGCTTAGGCGGGGGGGGACGGGACAGCGGCTACACCTTC. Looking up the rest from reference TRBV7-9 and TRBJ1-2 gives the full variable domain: DTGVSQNPRHKITKRGQNVTFRCDPISEHNRLYWYRQTLGQGPEFLTYFQNEAQLEKSRLLSDRFSAERPKGSFSTLEIQRTEQGDSAMYLCASSLGGGGRDSGYTFGSGTRLTVV.

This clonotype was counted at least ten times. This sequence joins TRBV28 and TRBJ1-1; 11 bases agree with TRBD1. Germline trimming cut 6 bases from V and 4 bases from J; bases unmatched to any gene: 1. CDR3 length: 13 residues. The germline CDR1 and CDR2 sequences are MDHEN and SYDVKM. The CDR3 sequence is CASRGTGGTEAFF. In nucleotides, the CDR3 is TGTGCCAGCAGAGGGACAGGGGGCACTGAAGCTTTCTTT.

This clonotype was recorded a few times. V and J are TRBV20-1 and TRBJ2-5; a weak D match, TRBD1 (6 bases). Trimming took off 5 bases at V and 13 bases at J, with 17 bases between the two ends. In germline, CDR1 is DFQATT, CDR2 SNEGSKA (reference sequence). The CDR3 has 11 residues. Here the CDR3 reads CSAEYQGKPYF. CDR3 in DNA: TGCAGTGCTGAATACCAGGGGAAACCGTACTTC.

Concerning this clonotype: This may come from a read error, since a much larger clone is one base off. The CDR3 reads CASNRATGATVLTF. DNA of the CDR3: TGTGCCAGCAACAGGGCGACTGGGGCCACCGTCCTGACTTTC. The chain joins TRBV2 to TRBJ2-6; D may be TRBD1 (6 bases). Germline-derived CDR1 and CDR2 are SNHLY and FYNNEI. This CDR3 has 14 residues.

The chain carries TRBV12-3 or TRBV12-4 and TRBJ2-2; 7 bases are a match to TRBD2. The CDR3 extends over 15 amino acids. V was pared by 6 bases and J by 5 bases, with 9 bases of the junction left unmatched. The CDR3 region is CASRLGGGGTGELFF. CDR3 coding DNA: TGTGCCAGCAGGTTGGGGGGGGGGGGTACCGGGGAGCTGTTTTTT.

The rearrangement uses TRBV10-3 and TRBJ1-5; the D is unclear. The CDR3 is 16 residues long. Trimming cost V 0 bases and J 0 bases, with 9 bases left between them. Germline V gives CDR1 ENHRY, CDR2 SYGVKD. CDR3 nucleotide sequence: TGTGCCATCAGTGAGTCCCATGAGTATAGCAATCAGCCCCAGCATTTT. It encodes CAISESHEYSNQPQHF.

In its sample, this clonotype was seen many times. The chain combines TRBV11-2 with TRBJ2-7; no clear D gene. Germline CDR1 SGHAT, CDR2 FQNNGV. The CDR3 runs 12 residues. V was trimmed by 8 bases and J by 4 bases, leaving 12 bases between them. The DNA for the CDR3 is TGTGCCAGCGGCCCGCTCCTTTACGAGCAGTACTTC. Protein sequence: CASGPLLYEQYF. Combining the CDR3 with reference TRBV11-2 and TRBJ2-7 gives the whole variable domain EAGVAQSPRYKIIEKRQSVAFWCNPISGHATLYWYQQILGQGPKLLIQFQNNGVVDDSQLPKDRFSAERLKGVDSTLKIQPAKLEDSAVYLCASGPLLYEQYFGPGTRLTVT.

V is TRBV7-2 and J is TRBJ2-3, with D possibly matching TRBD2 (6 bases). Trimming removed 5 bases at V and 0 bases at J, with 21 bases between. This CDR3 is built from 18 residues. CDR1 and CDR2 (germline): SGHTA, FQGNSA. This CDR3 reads CASSPGRRGIPSTDTQYF. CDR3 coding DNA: TGTGCCAGCAGCCCCGGGAGAAGAGGCATCCCAAGCACAGATACGCAGTATTTT.

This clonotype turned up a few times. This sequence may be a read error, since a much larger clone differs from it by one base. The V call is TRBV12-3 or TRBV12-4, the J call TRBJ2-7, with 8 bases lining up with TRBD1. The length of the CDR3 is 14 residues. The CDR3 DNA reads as TGTGCCCGCAGTTGGGACAGGCATATTTACGAGCAGTACTTC. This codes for CARSWDRHIYEQYF.

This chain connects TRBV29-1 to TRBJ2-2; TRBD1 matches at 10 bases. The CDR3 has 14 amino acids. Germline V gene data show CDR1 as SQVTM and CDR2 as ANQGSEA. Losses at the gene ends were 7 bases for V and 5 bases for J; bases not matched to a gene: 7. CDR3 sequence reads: CSALRQGATGELFF. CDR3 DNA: TGCAGCGCCCTGCGACAGGGGGCGACCGGGGAGCTGTTTTTT.